Following are 18 T cell receptor beta chains from one sample sequenced in a study of blood T cell repertoires in COVID-19. The protocol was immunoSEQ multiplex PCR, while the TCRdb copy is restricted to in-frame clones and leaves out a portion. The sample has approximately 440,000 clones; 90% are singletons. Source material: PBMCs or T cells enriched from blood (not recorded which). These receptors originate from a man aged 18 to 35 who had recovered from COVID-19.

The chain links TRBV4-1 to TRBJ2-7; 10 bases line up with TRBD1. Unmatched junction bases numbered 5, after V lost 2 bases and J lost 4 bases. The CDR3 is 15 amino acids. Germline-derived CDR1 and CDR2 are MGHRA and YSYEKL. Here the CDR3 DNA reads TGCGCCAGCAGCCAATCACCGGGACAGGGGTACGAGCAGTACTTC. It is translated as CASSQSPGQGYEQYF.

The rearrangement links TRBV11-2 to TRBJ1-2, with D unclear. CDR3 size: 15 residues. V was pared by 1 base and J by 1 base, with 10 bases between. Germline V gene lookup returns CDR1 SGHAT and CDR2 FQNNGV. CDR3 sequence (DNA): TGTGCCAGCAGCTTAGCCAGGCGAAGTAACTATGGCTACACCTTC. It codes for CASSLARRSNYGYTF. The full variable domain, with the rest looked up from reference TRBV11-2 and TRBJ1-2, is EAGVAQSPRYKIIEKRQSVAFWCNPISGHATLYWYQQILGQGPKLLIQFQNNGVVDDSQLPKDRFSAERLKGVDSTLKIQPAKLEDSAVYLCASSLARRSNYGYTFGSGTRLTVV.

This clone was seen a handful of times. The chain couples TRBV21-1 to TRBJ2-7; the table's D gene call, TRBD1, was not cross checked with the DNA. TRBV21-1 corresponds to a pseudogene. The CDR3 extends over 14 amino acids. CDR3 region: CASRQFPPTYEQYF. CDR3 coding DNA: TGTGCCAGCAGACAGTTTCCACCGACCTACGAGCAGTACTTC.

A note on this clone: This same CDR3 is encoded by further DNA sequences in the sample. The V gene is TRBV5-1, the J gene TRBJ1-5; D unclear. In germline, CDR1 is SGHRS, CDR2 YFSETQ. There are 15 residues in the CDR3. V was clipped by 0 bases and J by 1 base, with 8 bases between them. CDR3 bases: TGCGCCAGCAGCTTGGTGCCAGGAAGCAATCAGCCCCAGCATTTT. Its translation: CASSLVPGSNQPQHF.

The rearrangement joins TRBV18 to TRBJ2-2; D may be TRBD1 (7 bases). Trimming shortened V by 4 bases and J by 4 bases, and 16 bases separated the two germline ends. The germline gives CDR1 KGHSH, CDR2 LQKENI. The CDR3 sequence is 16 residues long. CDR3 region: CASSLQRQGGTGELFF. The CDR3 region has the DNA TGTGCCAGCTCACTACAACGACAGGGAGGCACCGGGGAGCTGTTTTTT. The whole variable domain, remainder taken from reference TRBV18 and TRBJ2-2, is NAGVMQNPRHLVRRRGQEARLRCSPMKGHSHVYWYRQLPEEGLKFMVYLQKENIIDESGMPKERFSAEFPKEGPSILRIQQVVRGDSAAYFCASSLQRQGGTGELFFGEGSRLTVL.

The chain has TRBV27 and TRBJ2-7, with D possibly TRBD1 on 6 matching bases. CDR1 MNHEY and CDR2 SMNVEV come from the germline V gene (reference sequence). This CDR3 region has 13 residues. V was pared by 2 bases and J by 4 bases, with 9 bases between. CDR3 DNA sequence: TGTGCCAGCAGTTTAACAGGGCGGTACGAGCAGTACTTC. Translating it yields CASSLTGRYEQYF.

V and J are TRBV6-1 and TRBJ2-7; TRBD1 agrees at 7 bases. The V segment lost 2 bases and the J segment 8 bases; nucleotides outside the gene matches: 12. There are 15 residues in the CDR3. Germline V gene lookup returns CDR1 MNHNS and CDR2 SASEGT. The CDR3 nucleotides are TGTGCCAGCAGTGAATTGACAGGGTCAGGGGGAAAGCAGTACTTC. Protein: CASSELTGSGGKQYF.

The chain joins TRBV7-9 to TRBJ1-3; D gene ambiguous. The CDR3 runs 16 residues. Germline V lookup: CDR1 SEHNR, CDR2 FQNEAQ (reference sequence). V lost 3 bases and J 0 bases, leaving 12 bases between the germline ends. CDR3 sequence (DNA): TGTGCCAGCAGCTTGAGAGGGATCTACTCTGGAAACACCATATATTTT. It specifies CASSLRGIYSGNTIYF.

This chain uses TRBV19 with TRBJ2-3; 8 bases align to TRBD1. The J segment lost 5 bases and the V segment lost 7 bases, leaving 5 bases of the junction unmatched. The CDR3 covers 13 residues. CDR1 is LNHDA, CDR2 SQIVND, per germline (reference sequence). CDR3 sequence: CASIDRGEDTQYF. The CDR3 DNA sequence: TGTGCCAGTATAGACAGGGGTGAAGATACGCAGTATTTT.

The chain links TRBV30 to TRBJ1-5; TRBD1 is a possible D gene (5 bases). V was shortened by 4 bases and J by 5 bases, with 18 bases between the two germline ends. This CDR3 contains 15 residues. Germline CDR1 reads GTSNPN; CDR2 reads SVGIG (reference sequence). The chain's CDR3 is CAWIPSGGKDQPQHF. For the CDR3, the DNA is TGTGCCTGGATCCCAAGCGGGGGAAAGGATCAGCCCCAGCATTTT.

This chain uses TRBV6-5 with TRBJ2-7, with 12 bases lining up with TRBD2. CDR1 is MNHEY, CDR2 SVGAGI, per germline. CDR3 size: 15 residues. Trimming took 6 bases from V and 3 from J; bases not matched to a gene: 6. This CDR3 is CASSPPGLAGYEQYF. CDR3 DNA sequence: TGTGCCAGCAGCCCGCCGGGACTAGCGGGCTACGAGCAGTACTTC.

V gene TRBV27 combines with J gene TRBJ1-5; D possibly corresponds to TRBD1 (5 bases). The CDR3 loop spans 14 amino acids. The V and J ends lost 1 base and 2 bases respectively, with 6 bases between them. Germline V lookup: CDR1 MNHEY, CDR2 SMNVEV (reference sequence). CDR3 sequence (DNA): TGTGCCAGCAGTTTATGGGGCGGCAATCAGCCCCAGCATTTT. Protein sequence: CASSLWGGNQPQHF.

This clone was found once. The chain joins TRBV5-6 to TRBJ2-1; perhaps TRBD1 as D (5 bases). The CDR3 has 13 amino acids. V gave up 6 bases and J gave up 6 bases, with 13 bases separating them. Germline V CDR1 and CDR2: SGHDT, YYEEEE. The CDR3 sequence is CASNRQGPNEQFF. The DNA for the CDR3 is TGTGCCAGCAACCGCCAGGGTCCCAATGAGCAGTTCTTC. Drawing the rest from reference TRBV5-6 and TRBJ2-1, the complete variable domain is DAGVTQSPTHLIKTRGQQVTLRCSPKSGHDTVSWYQQALGQGPQFIFQYYEEEERQRGNFPDRFSGHQFPNYSSELNVNALLLGDSALYLCASNRQGPNEQFFGPGTRLTVL.

Concerning this clone itself: The same CDR3 also results from other DNA sequences found in this sample. V is TRBV7-2 and J is TRBJ2-1; 8 nucleotides agree with TRBD2. Germline assignment: CDR1 SGHTA and CDR2 FQGNSA. The CDR3 loop spans 16 amino acids. V was pared by 0 bases and J by 1 base, with 2 bases of the junction left unmatched. The CDR3 nucleotides read TGTGCCAGCAGCTTAGCTAGCGGGGTATCCTACAATGAGCAGTTCTTC. It is translated as CASSLASGVSYNEQFF.

This chain connects TRBV7-9 to TRBJ2-7, with a possible D match to TRBD2 (5 bases). Trimming stripped 4 bases from V and 2 bases from J, with 15 bases between. CDR3 length equals 15 residues. Looked up from germline, CDR1 is SEHNR and CDR2 is FQNEAQ (reference sequence). CDR3 in amino acids: CASSSGSGGAYEQYF. CDR3 DNA: TGTGCCAGCAGCTCGGGCTCTGGAGGTGCCTACGAGCAGTACTTC.

This clone was detected once. This chain joins TRBV5-1 and TRBJ1-1, with a weak D call TRBD1 (5 bases). This CDR3 region has 14 residues. The germline V gene encodes CDR1 SGHRS and CDR2 YFSETQ. Trimming left V 0 bases short and J 5 bases short, with 11 bases between. The CDR3 DNA sequence: TGCGCCAGCAGCTTGGCCAGTCAGGGAACTGAAGCTTTCTTT. It translates to CASSLASQGTEAFF.

Of note for this clone: Other DNA sequences in this specimen translate into the identical CDR3. The chain couples TRBV29-1 to TRBJ2-7; TRBD2 agrees at 11 bases. This CDR3 is built from 13 residues. The ends lost 3 bases at V and 2 bases at J; junction bases unmatched: 0. CDR1 is SQVTM and CDR2 is ANQGSEA in the germline V gene. This chain's CDR3 is CSVETSGTYEQYF. The DNA for the CDR3 is TGCAGCGTTGAGACTAGCGGGACCTACGAGCAGTACTTC.

The gene calls are TRBV10-1 and TRBJ2-5; the D gene is possibly TRBD1 (6 bases). Germline V gene data show CDR1 as WNHNN and CDR2 as SYGVQD (reference sequence). Trimming removed 4 bases at V and 2 bases at J, with 8 bases between. The CDR3 totals 13 residues. The CDR3 is CASSADRQETQYF. CDR3 coding DNA: TGCGCCAGCAGTGCGGACAGACAAGAGACCCAGTACTTC.